This TCR beta chain comes out of a study of T cell repertoires in cytomegalovirus infection (dated by TCRdb to 2018 to 2020). A note on the overall study: Donor HLA type was relevant to the analysis, as public TCR beta signatures indicated carriage of CMV infection together with the matching HLA type.

The germline V gene (reference sequence) supplies CDR1 MNHNY and CDR2 SVGAGI. From the cysteine through the phenylalanine, the CDR3 covers 15 amino acids. Just the 45-base CDR3 DNA is kept, in frame starting at base 1. At the junction V is shortened by 2 bases and J by 0 bases, with 8 bases in between. This clonotype was observed a few times. Its antigen is unknown. Per-base quality was not reported, and no clone a single base away is much larger than it. Points the paper makes about the study in general: Carriers of CMV infection plus the relevant HLA type were discriminated by the cumulative frequency of public TCR beta family members in the study cohort and in an independent roughly 380-donor cohort. In the ex vivo response, HLA-C-restricted CMV-specific TCR beta clonotypes were dominant, and in two of eight donors the single most frequent clonotype came from this HLA-C-restricted group.

The instrument given in TCRdb is Illumina HiSeq 1500. Using fastp at Q25 and MiXCR, TCRdb reprocessed the public reads and kept productive beta chains. For every CDR3 protein sequence, its rows merge into one entry that carries the most common genes and DNA. The sample has roughly 500,000 distinct CDR3 sequences on record, 16% of them singletons. The ten largest make up 20% to 30% of the sample. The sequenced sample was CD8+ T cells from PBMCs. The chain joins TRBV6-6 to TRBJ1-3; the D gene remains uncertain. This TCR was recovered from a human donor in good health (CMV status not recorded). Some clones in this sample may be carry-over from other donors' samples. The encoded CDR3 is CASSYGRSSGNTIYF. The DNA sequence is given as TGTGCCAGCAGTTACGGACGGAGCTCTGGAAACACCATATATTTT.